The next 20 T cell receptor beta chains were all read from a single sample in a study of CD8 T cells in Susac syndrome. RNA was extracted with the RNeasy kit, and a quantity of about 0.45 to 1 ug was reverse transcribed using random hexamers. From the immunoSEQ multiplex PCR reads, TCRdb called clonotypes with MiXCR, one entry per CDR3 protein. The sample records 150,000 or so distinct CDR3 sequences, roughly 94% being singletons. What was sequenced was CD4+ T cells from PBMCs. These TCRs come from a human donor with multiple sclerosis.

The count of this clonotype is one. The J gene is TRBJ2-1, the V gene TRBV18; D is undetermined. Trimming shortened V by 1 base and J by 2 bases, and 9 bases separated the two germline ends. The germline CDR1 and CDR2 sequences are KGHSH and LQKENI. There are 15 residues in the CDR3. The CDR3 coding sequence is TGTGCCAGCTCACCACAGAGTTCCACCTACAATGAGCAGTTCTTC. This sequence encodes CASSPQSSTYNEQFF.

The V gene is TRBV7-9, the J gene TRBJ2-7; D ambiguous. Trimming took off 5 bases at V and 1 base at J, with 15 bases between the two ends. This CDR3 has 15 residues. CDR1 and CDR2 (germline): SEHNR, FQNEAQ (reference sequence). The CDR3 region is CASSPLSSLSYEQYF. The DNA of the CDR3 is TGTGCCAGCAGCCCGTTATCGTCCTTATCCTACGAGCAGTACTTC.

The chain joins TRBV3-1 to TRBJ2-1, with D perhaps TRBD1 (6 bases). From germline, CDR1 is LGHDT and CDR2 YNNKEL (reference sequence). The V and J ends lost 4 bases and 3 bases respectively, with 25 bases between them. This CDR3 contains 19 residues. CDR3: CASSRSLGGPTSSYNEQFF. As DNA, the CDR3 is TGTGCCAGCAGCCGAAGCCTTGGGGGCCCTACTTCGAGCTACAATGAGCAGTTCTTC.

V usage is TRBV4-1 and J usage is TRBJ2-6; perhaps TRBD1 as D (5 bases). CDR3 length: 17 amino acids. Per the germline V gene, CDR1 is MGHRA and CDR2 is YSYEKL. Trimming shortened V by 1 base and J by 0 bases, and 10 bases separated the two germline ends. CDR3 coding DNA: TGCGCCAGCAGCCAAGGGGGCCGCTACTCTGGGGCCAACGTCCTGACTTTC. This gives the protein CASSQGGRYSGANVLTF.

The CDR3 loop is CASSDAVLQETQYF. The DNA of the CDR3 is TGTGCCAGCTCAGACGCGGTCCTCCAAGAGACCCAGTACTTC. V and J are TRBV18 and TRBJ2-5; D is undetermined. Trimming took 5 bases from V and 1 from J, leaving 11 bases between them. The V gene's germline CDR1 is KGHSH and CDR2 LQKENI. This CDR3 is 14 amino acids long.

J is TRBJ1-1 and V is TRBV6-2 or TRBV6-3, with 9 bases that match TRBD1. This CDR3 comprises 15 residues. Losses at the gene ends were 4 bases for V and 5 bases for J; bases not matched to a gene: 8. The V gene's germline CDR1 is MNHEY and CDR2 SVGEGT. This CDR3 reads CASSSPGQGKTEAFF. The CDR3 DNA sequence: TGTGCCAGCAGTTCCCCGGGACAGGGTAAGACTGAAGCTTTCTTT.

The chain has TRBV9 and TRBJ2-3, with D possibly called TRBD1 or TRBD2 (5 bases each). With 4 bases removed from V and 3 bases from J, the gap between germline ends came to 9 bases. The germline V gene encodes CDR1 SGDLS and CDR2 YYNGEE. This CDR3 is built from 13 residues. CDR3 nucleotide sequence: TGTGCCAGCAGCCGAGGGACGACAGATACGCAGTATTTT. Translation: CASSRGTTDTQYF.

The V and J genes are TRBV12-3 or TRBV12-4 and TRBJ2-1, with 9 bases aligning to TRBD2. Germline trimming cut 3 bases from V and 7 bases from J; bases unmatched to any gene: 10. The CDR3 extends over 16 amino acids. The CDR3 sequence: CASSFPLAGVGNEQFF. In DNA, the CDR3 is TGTGCCAGCAGTTTCCCCTTAGCGGGAGTAGGAAATGAGCAGTTCTTC.

The V call is TRBV30, the J call TRBJ2-3, with 9 bases lining up with TRBD2. Germline CDR1 and CDR2: GTSNPN and SVGIG (reference sequence). J gave up 5 bases and V 3 bases, and 9 bases lay outside the gene matches. The CDR3 length is 15 residues. CDR3 region: CAWRVAGGPGDTQYF. As DNA, the CDR3 is TGTGCCTGGAGAGTCGCGGGAGGGCCCGGAGATACGCAGTATTTT.

The J gene is TRBJ1-2, the V gene TRBV30, with 7 positions matching TRBD1. CDR1 and CDR2 from the germline V gene are GTSNPN and SVGIG (reference sequence). CDR3 length equals 16 residues. With 0 bases clipped from V and 4 bases from J, the junction kept 11 bases outside the gene matches. The CDR3 DNA reads TGTGCCTGGAGTGTACTCCGGGACAGAAGAACCTATGGCTACACCTTC. Translating gives CAWSVLRDRRTYGYTF.

This chain uses TRBV20-1 with TRBJ2-7; 8 bases align to TRBD2. Unmatched junction bases numbered 10, after V lost 5 bases and J lost 4 bases. Per germline, CDR1 DFQATT and CDR2 SNEGSKA (reference sequence). There are 14 residues in the CDR3. The CDR3 spells CSAHDGLASYEQYF. CDR3 DNA sequence: TGCAGTGCTCATGACGGACTAGCTAGTTACGAGCAGTACTTC.

The rearrangement uses TRBV30 and TRBJ2-1; 7 bases line up with TRBD2. Germline CDR1 and CDR2: GTSNPN and SVGIG (reference sequence). The length of the CDR3 is 13 residues. Trimming at V came to 3 bases and at J to 8 bases, leaving 7 bases not matched to a gene. The chain's CDR3 is CAWRETSYDEQFF. The CDR3 region has the DNA TGTGCCTGGAGAGAGACTAGCTATGATGAGCAGTTCTTC.

V usage is TRBV5-1 and J usage is TRBJ1-2; D call uncertain. V lost 4 bases, J lost 4 bases, and 8 bases lay in between. Germline CDR1 is SGHRS and CDR2 is YFSETQ. The CDR3 has 12 residues. CDR3 in DNA: TGCGCCAGCAGCATAGGCCGCTATGGCTACACCTTC. This gives the protein CASSIGRYGYTF.

The chain recombines TRBV7-8 with TRBJ2-5; the D gene is possibly TRBD2 (6 bases). The CDR3 totals 17 residues. Trimming shortened V by 2 bases and J by 1 base, and 17 bases separated the two germline ends. The germline V gene has CDR1 SGHVS and CDR2 FQNEAQ. CDR3 residues: CASSLRSASARQETQYF. Here the CDR3 DNA reads TGTGCCAGCAGCTTACGTTCGGCTAGCGCCCGCCAAGAGACCCAGTACTTC.

The rearrangement uses TRBV12-3 or TRBV12-4 and TRBJ2-3; the match to TRBD2 covers 8 bases. The CDR3 spans 15 residues. After removal of 6 bases from V and 5 bases from J, the junction contained 10 bases not matched to a gene. In DNA form, the CDR3 reads TGTGCCAGCAGGATGGGAGCGGGAGCAATAGATACGCAGTATTTT. Translation: CASRMGAGAIDTQYF.

In its sample, this clonotype was seen once. The rearrangement joins TRBV19 to TRBJ2-1, with TRBD2 matching 15 bases. V shed 10 bases and J 2 bases; nucleotides not matched to a gene: 9. The CDR3 has 17 amino acids. Germline V lookup: CDR1 LNHDA, CDR2 SQIVND (reference sequence). The CDR3 region is CATEGLAGGPPYNEQFF. CDR3 DNA sequence: TGTGCCACGGAAGGACTAGCGGGAGGGCCCCCCTACAATGAGCAGTTCTTC.

The chain recombines TRBV3-1 with TRBJ2-3; 9 bases fit TRBD2. Losses at the gene ends were 4 bases for V and 3 bases for J; bases not matched to a gene: 11. Germline CDR1 is LGHDT and CDR2 is YNNKEL (reference sequence). The CDR3 has 17 residues. CDR3 amino acids: CASSPGTSHLLTDTQYF. The CDR3 DNA reads as TGTGCCAGCAGCCCCGGGACTAGCCATCTTTTAACAGATACGCAGTATTTT.

The chain is built from TRBV6-5 and TRBJ1-4, with no clear D. This CDR3 is built from 14 residues. Deletions cut 5 bases from V and 7 bases from J, with 14 bases between. Germline CDR1 is MNHEY and CDR2 is SVGAGI. CDR3 in amino acids: CASSHTTKGEKLFF. CDR3 sequence (DNA): TGTGCCAGCAGTCACACAACTAAGGGTGAAAAACTGTTTTTT.

The chain employs TRBV19 and TRBJ1-3; no firm D call. The V end was cut by 3 bases, the J end by 1 base, with 10 bases between. The germline V gene encodes CDR1 LNHDA and CDR2 SQIVND (reference sequence). The CDR3 sequence is 15 residues long. CDR3 protein: CASSIPTASGNTIYF. CDR3 in DNA: TGTGCCAGTAGTATTCCCACGGCGTCTGGAAACACCATATATTTT.

J is TRBJ2-1 and V is TRBV2; a weak D match, TRBD1 (6 bases). Trimming removed 8 bases at V and 6 bases at J, with 14 bases between. This CDR3 has 13 amino acids. Germline V gives CDR1 SNHLY, CDR2 FYNNEI. The CDR3: CASGTQGRNEQFF. CDR3 DNA: TGTGCCAGCGGGACACAGGGTCGCAATGAGCAGTTCTTC.